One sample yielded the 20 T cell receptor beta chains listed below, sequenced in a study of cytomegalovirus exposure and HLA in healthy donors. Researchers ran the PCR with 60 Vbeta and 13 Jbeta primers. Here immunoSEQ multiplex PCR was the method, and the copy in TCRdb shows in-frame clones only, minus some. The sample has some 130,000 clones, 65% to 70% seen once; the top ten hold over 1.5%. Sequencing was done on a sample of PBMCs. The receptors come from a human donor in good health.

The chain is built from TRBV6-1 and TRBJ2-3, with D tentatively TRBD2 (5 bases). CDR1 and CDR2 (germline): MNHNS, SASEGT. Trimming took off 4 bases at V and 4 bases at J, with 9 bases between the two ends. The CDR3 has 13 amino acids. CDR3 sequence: CASSGLRADTQYF. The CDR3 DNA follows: TGTGCCAGCAGTGGACTACGAGCAGATACGCAGTATTTT.

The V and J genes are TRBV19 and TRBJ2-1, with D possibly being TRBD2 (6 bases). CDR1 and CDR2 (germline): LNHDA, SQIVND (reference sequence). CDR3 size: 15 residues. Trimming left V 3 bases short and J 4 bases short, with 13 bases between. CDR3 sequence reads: CASSISGVRYNEQFF. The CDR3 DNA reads TGTGCCAGTAGTATTTCGGGAGTAAGGTACAATGAGCAGTTCTTC.

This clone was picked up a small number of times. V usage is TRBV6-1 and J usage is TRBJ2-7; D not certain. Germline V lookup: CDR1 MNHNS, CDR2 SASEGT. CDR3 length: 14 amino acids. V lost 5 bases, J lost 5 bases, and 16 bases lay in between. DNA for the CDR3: TGTGCCAGCAGTCCCGCGGAGCCCCCCCACGAGCAGTACTTC. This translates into CASSPAEPPHEQYF.

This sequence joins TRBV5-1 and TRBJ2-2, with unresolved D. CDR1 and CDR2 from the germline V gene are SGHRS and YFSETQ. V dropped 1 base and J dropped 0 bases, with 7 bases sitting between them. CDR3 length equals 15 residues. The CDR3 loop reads CASSLLTANTGELFF. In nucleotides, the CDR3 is TGCGCCAGCAGCTTGTTAACAGCGAACACCGGGGAGCTGTTTTTT.

The CDR3 DNA is TGTGCCAGCACCCTAGGAGGATCCTACAATGAGCAGTTCTTC. Translated, it gives CASTLGGSYNEQFF. V and J are TRBV28 and TRBJ2-1, with a possible D match to TRBD2 (5 bases). V lost 7 bases and J 1 base, leaving 11 bases between the germline ends. CDR3 length: 14 residues. Per germline, CDR1 MDHEN and CDR2 SYDVKM.

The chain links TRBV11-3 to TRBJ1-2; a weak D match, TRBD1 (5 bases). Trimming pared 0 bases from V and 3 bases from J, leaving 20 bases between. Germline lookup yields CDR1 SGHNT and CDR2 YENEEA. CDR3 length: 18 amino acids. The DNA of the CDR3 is TGTGCCAGCAGCTTAGAGGGGCCGGCCCTCGCCCCACACTATGGCTACACCTTC. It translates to CASSLEGPALAPHYGYTF.

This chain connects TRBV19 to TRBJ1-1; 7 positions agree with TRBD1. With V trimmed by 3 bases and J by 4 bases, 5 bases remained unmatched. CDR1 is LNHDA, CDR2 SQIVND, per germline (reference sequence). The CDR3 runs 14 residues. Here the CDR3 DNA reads TGTGCCAGTAGTATTGGAGGGGGCGCCACTGAAGCTTTCTTT. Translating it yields CASSIGGGATEAFF. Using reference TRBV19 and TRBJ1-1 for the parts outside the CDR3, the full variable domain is DGGITQSPKYLFRKEGQNVTLSCEQNLNHDAMYWYRQDPGQGLRLIYYSQIVNDFQKGDIAEGYSVSREKKESFPLTVTSAQKNPTAFYLCASSIGGGATEAFFGQGTRLTVV.

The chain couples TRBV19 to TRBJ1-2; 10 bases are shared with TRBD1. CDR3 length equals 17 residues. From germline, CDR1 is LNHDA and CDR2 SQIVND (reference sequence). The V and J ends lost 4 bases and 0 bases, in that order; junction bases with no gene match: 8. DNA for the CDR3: TGTGCCAGTAGTACAAAAGGGACAGGGGAAGCTAACTATGGCTACACCTTC. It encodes CASSTKGTGEANYGYTF. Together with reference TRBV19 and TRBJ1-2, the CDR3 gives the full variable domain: DGGITQSPKYLFRKEGQNVTLSCEQNLNHDAMYWYRQDPGQGLRLIYYSQIVNDFQKGDIAEGYSVSREKKESFPLTVTSAQKNPTAFYLCASSTKGTGEANYGYTFGSGTRLTVV.

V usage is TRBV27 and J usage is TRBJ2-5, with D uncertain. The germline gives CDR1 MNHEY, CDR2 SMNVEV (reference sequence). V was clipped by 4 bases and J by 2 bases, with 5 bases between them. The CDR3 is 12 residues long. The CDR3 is CASSSTQETQYF. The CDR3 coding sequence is TGTGCCAGCAGTTCCACTCAAGAGACCCAGTACTTC.

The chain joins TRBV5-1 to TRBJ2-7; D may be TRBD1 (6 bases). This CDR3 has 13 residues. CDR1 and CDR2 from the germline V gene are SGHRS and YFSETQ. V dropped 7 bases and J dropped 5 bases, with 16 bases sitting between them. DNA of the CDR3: TGCGCCAGCCGGCTCACAAGGGACAACGAGCAGTACTTC. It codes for CASRLTRDNEQYF.

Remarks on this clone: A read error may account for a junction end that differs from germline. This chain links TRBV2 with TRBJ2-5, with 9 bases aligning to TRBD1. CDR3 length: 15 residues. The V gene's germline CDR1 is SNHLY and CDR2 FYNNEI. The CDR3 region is CASREGTGSLETQYF. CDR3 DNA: TGTGCCAGCAGGGAAGGGACAGGGTCGTTAGAGACCCAGTACTTC.

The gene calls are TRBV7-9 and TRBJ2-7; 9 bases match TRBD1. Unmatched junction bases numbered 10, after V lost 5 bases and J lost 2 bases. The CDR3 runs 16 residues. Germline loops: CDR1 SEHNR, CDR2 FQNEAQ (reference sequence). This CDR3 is CASSPYRDREAYEQYF. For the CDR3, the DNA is TGTGCCAGCAGCCCGTACCGGGACAGGGAGGCCTACGAGCAGTACTTC.

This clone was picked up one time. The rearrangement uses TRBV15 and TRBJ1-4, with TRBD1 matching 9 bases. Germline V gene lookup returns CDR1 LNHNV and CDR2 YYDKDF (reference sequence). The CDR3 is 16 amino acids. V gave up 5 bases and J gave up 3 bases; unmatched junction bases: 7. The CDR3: CATSGGQGKANEKLFF. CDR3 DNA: TGTGCCACCAGCGGGGGACAGGGAAAGGCTAATGAAAAACTGTTTTTT.

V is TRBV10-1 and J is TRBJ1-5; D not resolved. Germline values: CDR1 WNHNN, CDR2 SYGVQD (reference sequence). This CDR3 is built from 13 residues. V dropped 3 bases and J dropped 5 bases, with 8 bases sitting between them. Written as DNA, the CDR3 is TGCGCCAGCAGTGATCGGGTGGATCAGCCCCAGCATTTT. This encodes CASSDRVDQPQHF.

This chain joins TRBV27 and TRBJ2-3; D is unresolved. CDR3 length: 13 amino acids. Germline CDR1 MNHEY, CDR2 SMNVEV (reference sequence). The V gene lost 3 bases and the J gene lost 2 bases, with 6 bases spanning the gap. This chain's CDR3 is CASSFGVTDTQYF. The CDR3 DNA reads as TGTGCCAGCAGTTTTGGAGTCACAGATACGCAGTATTTT.

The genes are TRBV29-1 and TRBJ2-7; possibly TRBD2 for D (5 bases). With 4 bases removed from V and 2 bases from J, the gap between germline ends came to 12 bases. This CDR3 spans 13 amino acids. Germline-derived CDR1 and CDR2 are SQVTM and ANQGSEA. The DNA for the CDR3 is TGCAGCGTTGCGGGGTACGATCCCTACGAGCAGTACTTC. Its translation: CSVAGYDPYEQYF.

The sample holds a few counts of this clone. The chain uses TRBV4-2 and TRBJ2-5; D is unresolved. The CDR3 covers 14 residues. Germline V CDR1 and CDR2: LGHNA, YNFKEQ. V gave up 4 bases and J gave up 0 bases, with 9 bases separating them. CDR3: CASSLGVDQETQYF. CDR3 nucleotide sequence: TGTGCCAGCAGCCTAGGAGTAGACCAAGAGACCCAGTACTTC.

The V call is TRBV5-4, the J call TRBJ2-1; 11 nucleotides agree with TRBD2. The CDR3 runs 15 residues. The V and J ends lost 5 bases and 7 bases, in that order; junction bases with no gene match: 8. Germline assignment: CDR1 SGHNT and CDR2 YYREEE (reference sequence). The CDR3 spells CASRPGTSGPNEQFF. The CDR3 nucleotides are TGTGCCAGCAGGCCTGGGACTAGCGGACCTAATGAGCAGTTCTTC.

CDR3 nucleotides: TGTGCCAGTAGTATTTGGGGACAACTCGTCGGGCAGCCCCAGCATTTT. Translating gives CASSIWGQLVGQPQHF. The rearrangement uses TRBV19 and TRBJ1-5; possibly TRBD1 for D (6 bases). This CDR3 contains 16 residues. The germline V gene encodes CDR1 LNHDA and CDR2 SQIVND (reference sequence). Trimming took 3 bases from V and 7 from J, leaving 19 bases between them.

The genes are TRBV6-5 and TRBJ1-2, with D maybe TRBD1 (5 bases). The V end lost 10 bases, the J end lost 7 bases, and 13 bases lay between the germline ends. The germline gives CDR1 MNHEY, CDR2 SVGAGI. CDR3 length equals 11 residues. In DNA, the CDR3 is TGTGCCACCGCGGGGCCCGGTGGCTACACCTTC. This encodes CATAGPGGYTF.